This T cell receptor (beta chain) was recovered during a study of cytomegalovirus exposure and HLA in healthy donors. Deletions cut 2 bases from V and 1 base from J, with 10 bases between. CDR1 SGHDT and CDR2 YYEEEE come from the germline V gene. The CDR3 spans 15 residues. This PCR relied on a set of 60 Vbeta primers and 13 Jbeta primers. The data were produced by immunoSEQ multiplex PCR, yet TCRdb's version contains in-frame clones alone and is incomplete. This table has about 120,000 clones, 55% to 75% appearing once. This clone was observed many times. The TCR was taken from a man aged 30-40 years in good health and CMV-seropositive. This sequence joins TRBV5-6 and TRBJ2-1; tentative D call: TRBD2 (6 bases). Sequenced: PBMCs. CDR3 bases: TGTGCCAGCAGCTTTGGCGGGGCTTCCTACAATGAGCAGTTCTTC. Translation gives CASSFGGASYNEQFF. Drawing the rest from reference TRBV5-6 and TRBJ2-1, the complete variable domain is DAGVTQSPTHLIKTRGQQVTLRCSPKSGHDTVSWYQQALGQGPQFIFQYYEEEERQRGNFPDRFSGHQFPNYSSELNVNALLLGDSALYLCASSFGGASYNEQFFGPGTRLTVL.